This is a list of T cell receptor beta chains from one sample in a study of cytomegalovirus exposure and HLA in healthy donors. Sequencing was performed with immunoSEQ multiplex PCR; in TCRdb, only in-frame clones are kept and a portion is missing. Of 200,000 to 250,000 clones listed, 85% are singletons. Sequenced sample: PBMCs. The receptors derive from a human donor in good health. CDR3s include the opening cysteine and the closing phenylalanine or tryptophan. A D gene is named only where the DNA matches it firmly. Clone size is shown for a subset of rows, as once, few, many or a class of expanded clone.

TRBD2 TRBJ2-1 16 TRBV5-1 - TGCGCCAGCAGGGGTATAGCGGGGGCATCCTACAATGAGCAGTTCTTC CASRGIAGASYNEQFF
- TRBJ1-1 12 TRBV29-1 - TGCAGCGTTCTGACAGGGAACACTGAAGCTTTCTTT CSVLTGNTEAFF
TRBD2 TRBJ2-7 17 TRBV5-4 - TGTGCCAGCAGCTTGGGAGGACTAGCGGGAGGTATCTACGAGCAGTACTTC CASSLGGLAGGIYEQYF
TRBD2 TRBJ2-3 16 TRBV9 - TGTGCCAGCAGCGGACGGACTAGCGGTAGCACAGATACGCAGTATTTT CASSGRTSGSTDTQYF
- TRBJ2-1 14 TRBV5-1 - TGTGCCAGCAGCTGGGACTCTTCCTACAATGAGCAGTTCTTC CASSWDSSYNEQFF
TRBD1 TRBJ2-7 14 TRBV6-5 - TGTGCCAGCAGGGACCGGGACAGGGGGCGTGGGCAGTACTTC CASRDRDRGRGQYF
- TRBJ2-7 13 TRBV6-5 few TGTGCCAGCAGTTACTCGATGATAGACGAGCAGTACTTC CASSYSMIDEQYF
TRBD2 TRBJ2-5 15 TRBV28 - TGTGCCAGCAGTTTACTCCACCTAGCGGGAGAGACCCAGTACTTC CASSLLHLAGETQYF
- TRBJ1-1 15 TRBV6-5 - TGTGCCAGCAGTTACACCCCCGCGGGGAACACTGAAGCTTTCTTT CASSYTPAGNTEAFF
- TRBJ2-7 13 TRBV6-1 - TGTGCCAGCAGTGAAAGCAGCGGCTACGAGCAGTACTTC CASSESSGYEQYF
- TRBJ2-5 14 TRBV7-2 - TGTGCCAGCAGCTTTCGCCAGGGCCAGGAGACCCAGTACTTC CASSFRQGQETQYF
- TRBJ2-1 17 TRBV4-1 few TGCGCCAGCAGCCAACCCCAAGGGAGCATCCCCTACAATGAGCAGTTCTTC CASSQPQGSIPYNEQFF
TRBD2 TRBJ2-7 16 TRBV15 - TGTGCCACCAGCAGAGGAGGGCGGGAGTCTAATTACGAGCAGTACTTC CATSRGGRESNYEQYF
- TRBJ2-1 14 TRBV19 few TGTGCCAGTAGACGACAGGAAAACTACAATGAGCAGTTCTTC CASRRQENYNEQFF
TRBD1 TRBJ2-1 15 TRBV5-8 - TGTGCCAGCAGCTCCTGGGACAGAGGAGGCAATGAGCAGTTCTTC CASSSWDRGGNEQFF
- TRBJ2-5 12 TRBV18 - TGTGCCAGCTCACCAATCCCGGAGACCCAGTACTTC CASSPIPETQYF
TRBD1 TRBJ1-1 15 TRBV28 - TGTGCCAGCAGACGGACAGGTACCGGGAACACTGAAGCTTTCTTT CASRRTGTGNTEAFF
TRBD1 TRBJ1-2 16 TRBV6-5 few TGTGCCAGCAGTTACGGACCGACAGGGGGTAACTATGGCTACACCTTC CASSYGPTGGNYGYTF
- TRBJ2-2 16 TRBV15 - TGTGCCACCAGCAGAGATAGTAGCGCTAACACCGGGGAGCTGTTTTTT CATSRDSSANTGELFF
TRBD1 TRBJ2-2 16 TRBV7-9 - TGTGCCAGCACCCAACGGGGACAGGGGGTGTCCGGGGAGCTGTTTTTT CASTQRGQGVSGELFF
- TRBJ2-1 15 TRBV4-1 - TGCGCCAGCAGCCAACCACGGACAGCTTACAATGAGCAGTTCTTC CASSQPRTAYNEQFF
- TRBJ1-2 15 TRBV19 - TGTGCCAGTAGTATTCGGACCGGGACAAACTATGGCTACACCTTC CASSIRTGTNYGYTF
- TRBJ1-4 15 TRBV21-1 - TGTGCCAGCAGCGGACTCAAGACCTATTTTGAAAAACTGTTTTTT CASSGLKTYFEKLFF
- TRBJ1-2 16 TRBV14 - TGTGCCAGCAGCCAAGAGCGGACACGGGGGACTCGGGACTACACCTTC CASSQERTRGTRDYTF
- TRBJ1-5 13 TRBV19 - TGTGCCAGTAGTTCCCAAGAGCTACAGCCCCAGCATTTT CASSSQELQPQHF
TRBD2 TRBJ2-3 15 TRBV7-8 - TGTGCCAGCAGCTTACTAGCGGGCCCCACAGATACGCAGTATTTT CASSLLAGPTDTQYF
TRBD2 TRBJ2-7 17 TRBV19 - TGTGCCAGTAGTGGGACTAGCGGGGGCCCCCAGCAACAAAAACAGTACTTC CASSGTSGGPQQQKQYF
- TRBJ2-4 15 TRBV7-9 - TGTGCCAGCAGCCTGGATAGACTAGCCAAAAACATTCAGTACTTC CASSLDRLAKNIQYF
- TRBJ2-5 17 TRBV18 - TGTGCCAGCTCACCACGGTCAACTGCGGGGTTCCAAGAGACCCAGTACTTC CASSPRSTAGFQETQYF
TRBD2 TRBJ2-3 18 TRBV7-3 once TGTGCCAGCAGCTTAAAGGGGAGAGCGGGAGGGCCTGGAGATACGCAGTATTTT CASSLKGRAGGPGDTQYF
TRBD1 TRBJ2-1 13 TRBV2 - TGTGCCAGCATTCAGGGGGTGAGGGGTGAGCAGTTCTTC CASIQGVRGEQFF
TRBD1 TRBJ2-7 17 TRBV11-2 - TGTGCCAGCAGCTTAGGAGGGACAGGGATCCTAAGAAACGAGCAGTACTTC CASSLGGTGILRNEQYF
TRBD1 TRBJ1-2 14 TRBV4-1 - TGCGCCAGCAGCCTGACAGGGGGCAGGTATGGCTACACCTTC CASSLTGGRYGYTF
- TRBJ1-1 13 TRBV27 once TGTGCCAGCAGTCTCCTCCGGGGGGCTGAAGCTTTCTTT CASSLLRGAEAFF
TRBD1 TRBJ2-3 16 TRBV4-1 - TGCGCCAGCAGCCAAGATAGTCAGGGGGATGGAGATACGCAGTATTTT CASSQDSQGDGDTQYF
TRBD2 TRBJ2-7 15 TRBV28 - TGTGCCAGCAGTTACGGACTAGCGGGAGACTACGAGCAGTACTTC CASSYGLAGDYEQYF
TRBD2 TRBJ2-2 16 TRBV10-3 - TGTGCCATCAGTGGGACTAGCGGGAGGAAGGTCGGGGAGCTGTTTTTT CAISGTSGRKVGELFF
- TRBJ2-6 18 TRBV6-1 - TGTGCCAGCAGTGTCCGCCGGGATCCAGGGACAGGGGCCAACGTCCTGACTTTC CASSVRRDPGTGANVLTF
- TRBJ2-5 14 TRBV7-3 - TGTGCCAGCAGCTTAATCGCAGGGCTAGAGACCCAGTACTTC CASSLIAGLETQYF
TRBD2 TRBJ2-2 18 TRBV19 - TGTGCCAGTAGTATTGAGGGTCGTAGCGGGAGGCGGTCCGGGGAGCTGTTTTTT CASSIEGRSGRRSGELFF
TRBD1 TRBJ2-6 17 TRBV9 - TGTGCCAGCAGAAGACAGGGGGGGATTGGTGGGGCCAACGTCCTGACTTTC CASRRQGGIGGANVLTF
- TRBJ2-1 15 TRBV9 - TGTGCCAGCAGCCGGACAGAAGAGACCTACAATGAGCAGTTCTTC CASSRTEETYNEQFF
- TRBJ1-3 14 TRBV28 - TGTGCCAGCACCACTCCCCAACCCGGAAACACCATATATTTT CASTTPQPGNTIYF